The clone carrying this TCR beta chain was counted a few times. TCRdb's table, derived via immunoSEQ multiplex PCR, lists solely in-frame clones and lacks some. The sample contains fewer than 55,000 clones, approximately 85% of which appear only once. The sample originates from a study of blood T cell repertoires in COVID-19. CDR1 and CDR2 (germline): DFQATT, SNEGSKA (reference sequence). V was cut by 3 bases and J by 0 bases, with 18 bases left in between. The CDR3 extends over 17 amino acids. The specimen sequenced was peripheral blood. V is TRBV20-1 and J is TRBJ1-5; possibly TRBD1 for D (6 bases). This receptor was obtained from an older woman with acute or convalescent COVID-19. The CDR3, as DNA: TGCAGTGCTAGTGTAGGGGGAAGCTCAATTAGCAATCAGCCCCAGCATTTT. Amino acid sequence: CSASVGGSSISNQPQHF.